Shown below are 4 T cell receptor beta chains from a single sample sequenced in a study of blood T cell repertoires in COVID-19 (dated by TCRdb to 2018 to 2020). Libraries were constructed by the immunoSEQ multiplex PCR assay. In TCRdb, the immuneACCESS table is reduced to in-frame sequences with V and J assigned. These tables do not hold every clone; where another copy was compared, an unresolved V gene accounts for under half, and the others remain unexplained. Recorded for this sample are about 350,000 clones; roughly 89% of them occurred a single time. Together, the top ten hold 3.9% of the sample. The sample was peripheral blood. Receptors were obtained from a woman aged 55 to 70 with COVID-19, enrolled during active disease.

The chain carries TRBV10-2 and TRBJ1-4, with 7 bases matching TRBD1. V was pared by 0 bases and J by 7 bases, with 8 bases of the junction left unmatched. This CDR3 contains 16 residues. CDR1 WSHSY and CDR2 SAAADI come from the germline V gene. Written as DNA, the CDR3 is TGCGCCAGCAGTGAGTCTTTAGAGGGGGCGCGTGAAAAACTGTTTTTT. This codes for CASSESLEGAREKLFF.

The V and J genes are TRBV4-2 and TRBJ2-2, with D maybe TRBD2 (5 bases). Trimming removed 4 bases from V and 1 base from J, with 10 bases in between. Germline lookup yields CDR1 LGHNA and CDR2 YNFKEQ. This CDR3 is 15 amino acids long. CDR3 sequence: CASSRGEGNTGELFF. CDR3 nucleotides: TGTGCCAGCAGCCGAGGCGAGGGGAACACCGGGGAGCTGTTTTTT.

In the case of this clone: The junction departs from germline at one end; a sequencing error may be responsible. The chain uses TRBV28 and TRBJ2-7; 9 positions agree with TRBD1. Germline V gene sequence: CDR1 MDHEN, CDR2 SYDVKM. CDR3 length equals 14 residues. CDR3: CASSSGTGLYQQYF. The CDR3 DNA reads as TGTGCCAGCAGTTCCGGGACAGGGCTCTACCAGCAGTACTTC.

Concerning this clone: Within the sample, other DNA sequences also encode this same CDR3. The V gene is TRBV30, the J gene TRBJ1-1; 8 nucleotides align to TRBD1. Germline V gene data show CDR1 as GTSNPN and CDR2 as SVGIG (reference sequence). The CDR3 contains 12 residues. Trimming cost V 5 bases and J 2 bases; bases outside gene matches: 1. CDR3 sequence: CAWGQGNTEAFF. The DNA for the CDR3 is TGTGCCTGGGGACAGGGAAACACTGAAGCTTTCTTT.